The clone carrying this T cell receptor beta chain was observed a single time. Other DNA sequences in this sample translate to the same CDR3. Authors' processing steps: By means of reference gene primer amplification, nucleated cell counts were estimated. Produced via immunoSEQ multiplex PCR; TCRdb's table is partial and in-frame only. That table gives V, J and clone size, and the DNA gave D and trimming. In the table there are about 200,000 clones, about 90% of which are singletons. These data belong to a study of blood T cell repertoires in COVID-19. In the study overall: Sites across the United States, Italy and Spain contributed samples from acute and convalescent COVID-19. Nucleic acid was either cDNA or gDNA, and it came from T cells, B-cell-depleted T cells, or PBMCs.

V lost 1 base and J lost 0; bases outside the gene matches: 5. The CDR3 is 17 amino acids. CDR1 and CDR2 from the germline V gene are MNHNS and SASEGT. This TCR derives from a man aged 50-59 years with acute or convalescent COVID-19. Input material: peripheral blood. This sequence joins TRBV6-1 and TRBJ2-1; 8 nucleotides match TRBD2. This CDR3 reads CASSEDAGGGSYNEQFF. In DNA, the CDR3 is TGTGCCAGCAGTGAAGATGCGGGAGGAGGCTCCTACAATGAGCAGTTCTTC.